This entry concerns a single T cell receptor beta chain. Its antigen is still unknown. Prior autoimmune disease or systemic immunosuppression barred patients. These data originate in a study of OX40 agonist ivuxolimab in advanced cancers. Study at large: Anti-PD-1, anti-PD-L1 or anti-CTLA-4 therapy given earlier was allowed, and roughly 38% had some. The study, taken as a whole, reports: Relative to CD4+ cells, CD8+ T cells on average had more expanded clones.

V lost 1 base, J lost 5 bases, and 5 bases lay in between. CDR1 and CDR2 from the germline V gene are SGHAT and FQNNGV. This CDR3 region has 12 residues. Method: immunoSEQ multiplex PCR; TCRdb's copy keeps in-frame clones and lacks some. The sample carries approximately 76,000 clones, 70% to 90% recorded once. The gene calls are TRBV11-2 and TRBJ1-2; unclear D gene. The material was CD4+ or CD8+ T cells sorted from blood, obtained in a trial of the OX40 agonist ivuxolimab. The clonotype comes from an adult with an advanced solid tumor such as melanoma, head and neck, liver or kidney cancer. CDR3 in DNA: TGTGCCAGCAGCTTAGGAGGGTATGGCTACACCTTC. Translating it yields CASSLGGYGYTF.